This TCR beta chain was obtained from a study of identifying expanded T cells in peripheral blood. TCRdb's table, derived via immunoSEQ multiplex PCR, lists solely in-frame clones and lacks some. The profile covers 75,000 to 100,000 clones, with 89% appearing a single time and 2.8% taken by the ten largest. The CDR3 has 15 residues. Trimming took 0 bases from V and 10 from J; bases not matched to a gene: 5. Germline-derived CDR1 and CDR2 are LNHNV and YYDKDF (reference sequence). V gene TRBV15 combines with J gene TRBJ2-1, with 11 bases fitting TRBD2. The TCR was taken from a person aged 18-70 years in good health. Sequenced sample: blood. This chain's CDR3 is CATSRELAGAGEQFF. DNA for the CDR3: TGTGCCACCAGCAGAGAACTAGCGGGAGCTGGCGAGCAGTTCTTC. Filled out from reference TRBV15 and TRBJ2-1, the complete variable domain reads DAMVIQNPRYQVTQFGKPVTLSCSQTLNHNVMYWYQQKSSQAPKLLFHYYDKDFNNEADTPDNFQSRRPNTSFCFLDIRSPGLGDTAMYLCATSRELAGAGEQFFGPGTRLTVL.